One T cell receptor beta chain is described in this entry. Its antigen specificity is not known. Nothing much larger sits one base from this clone, and base qualities are not available. These data are taken from a study of Ad26.COV2.S vaccination and SARS-CoV-2 variants (dated by TCRdb to the early 2020s). Regarding the complete study: TCRbeta repertoire sequencing was used to assess the specificity and breadth of SARS-CoV-2-reactive T cell receptors after Ad26.COV2.S vaccination. The TCR-sequenced set comprised around 30 samples: some 20 Ad26.COV2.S vaccine recipients, 5 placebo recipients and 8 SARS-CoV-2 convalescent individuals.

Study-wide conclusions, independent of this receptor: After vaccination, substantial breadth of spike-specific CD8+ and CD4+ T cell responses was reported. The authors noted that total T cell responses may have been underestimated by the TCR breadth and depth analyses. Ad26.COV2.S recipients had higher spike-specific TCR breadth than placebo recipients (P = 0.0014). Non-spike TCR breadth was comparable between vaccine and placebo recipients, consistent with the vaccine containing only spike.

The immunoSEQ Assay was used to sequence TCRbeta CDR3 regions. After extraction, genomic DNA underwent amplification by bias-controlled multiplex PCR, followed by high-throughput sequencing. The study's own analysis went as follows. To quantify the absolute abundance of each unique TCRbeta CDR3 region, sequences were collapsed and filtered. T cell fraction was estimated by normalizing TCRbeta template counts to usable DNA, with usable DNA measured through amplification of reference genes found in all nucleated cells. Repertoire TCRs were annotated as SARS-CoV-2-specific by exact matching of V gene, CDR3 amino acid sequence and J gene to a known reactive TCR set. MIRA supplied the reference SARS-CoV-2 TCR set, which was filtered for enrichment in COVID-19-positive ImmuneCODE repertoires so that public or cross-reactive TCRs were removed. Using the MIRA antigens, annotated TCRs were further analysed by specific ORF or by position within an ORF. Breadth was defined as annotated unique rearrangements over total unique productive rearrangements; depth was the summed frequency of those rearrangements. Group comparisons of TCR breadth used two-sided Wilcoxon rank-sum tests. The table comes from immuneACCESS by way of TCRdb, which keeps in-frame sequences with V and J called. Part of the clones is missing from these tables; in studies checked, under half for an unresolved V gene and the rest for unknown reasons. V and J calls plus clone size are reproduced from that table; the DNA served to infer D and trimming. For this sample there are just over 350,000 clones; about 90% appear just once. 3.5% to 4.5% of the sample belongs to the ten largest clones.

Reading the germline V gene gives CDR1 SGHRS and CDR2 YFSETQ. The V and J ends are trimmed by 0 bases and 1 base, leaving 7 bases between them. CDR3 length: 14 amino acids, cysteine to phenylalanine. CDR3 DNA only is kept here, 42 bases in frame from base 1. The time point label for this specimen denotes: individuals recovered from natural SARS-CoV-2 infection. Recombination linked TRBV5-1 to TRBJ1-1, with the D segment identity uncertain. The sample in question was peripheral blood, obtained after recovery from COVID-19. The TCR comes from a human donor who had recovered from COVID-19. The nucleotide sequence is given as TGCGCCAGCAGCTTGGCATGGGGGAACACTGAAGCTTTCTTT. Its product reads: CASSLAWGNTEAFF.